A selection of T cell receptor beta chains follows, all from one sample in a study of response to subunit inactivated influenza vaccine. Each CDR3 protein gets one entry after TCRdb re-called the RT-PCR reads with MiXCR. This sample yields 550,000 to 650,000 distinct CDR3 sequences, of which 10% to 15% are seen a single time; 9.5% to 13% belongs to the top ten. The sequencing used PBMCs from blood, collected on the day of vaccination. The origin of the receptors is a man in his fifties or sixties who received an inactivated influenza vaccine. The CDR3 runs from the conserved cysteine through the conserved F or W. Fields, in order: V gene, CDR3 length, CDR3 protein.

>TRBV19|16
CASSRSGGGNTGVLFF
>TRBV7-3|13
CASSQDSLGELFF
>TRBV10-3|15
CAIRDQREGLYEQFF
>TRBV28|15
CASRRRDRGPNEQFF
>TRBV5-5|18
CASSSSRAESSSSYEQYF
>TRBV4-1|18
CASSQLPGWTGVTGELFF
>TRBV6-1|13
CVIVGLIPDTQYF
>TRBV7-2|16
CASSPEEIGRRWEQYF
>TRBV7-9|10
CASSLGELFF
>TRBV12-3/TRBV12-4|12
CASSFPGNEAFF
>TRBV5-1|15
CASSLEQGKNSPLHF
>TRBV6-1|15
CASSIYTGVTGELFF
>TRBV5-5|17
CASSSGRLAGGLNEQYF
>TRBV11-2|18
CASSSRPLGDRGMYTQYF
>TRBV2|16
CASSVIAGGYTDTQYF
>TRBV28|15
CASSFFRTGWNEQFF
>TRBV24-1|14
CATSETGRRDEQFF
>TRBV20-1|16
CSATRLWREKGKTQYF
>TRBV12-3/TRBV12-4|13
CASSHGGPNEQFF
>TRBV5-5|16
CASNRRGSPATDTQYF
>TRBV5-6|14
CASSLLGYREKLFF
>TRBV9|17
CASSLRTSGGAVNEQFF
>TRBV20-1|15
CSARPSGGGRTEAFF
>TRBV12-3/TRBV12-4|15
CASSLRGWNTGELFF
>TRBV5-1|15
CASSFISGYTYEQYF
>TRBV12-3/TRBV12-4|16
CASSLSGARGNEKLFF
>TRBV12-3/TRBV12-4|14
CASSVWGNTGELFF
>TRBV6-5|14
CASSYRTNTGELFF
>TRBV20-1|15
CSARDLDRARYEQYF
>TRBV11-2|12
CASSLVSRGAFF
>TRBV3-1|13
CASSRAGGYEQYF
>TRBV4-1|15
CASSQGTGANSPLHF
>TRBV5-5|16
CASSLGAGVGTDTQYF
>TRBV5-6|14
CATVRKGEVETQYF
>TRBV29-1|12
CSVDLGSYEQYF
>TRBV30|10
CAQGGDLQFF